The 20 T cell receptor beta chains given below trace back to one sample, sequenced in a study of T cells in tuberculosis. Only in-frame clones appear in the TCRdb table, and some are missing; sequencing was by immunoSEQ multiplex PCR. This sample has 30,000 to 40,000 clones; roughly nine tenths occur once, and the top ten carry 2% to 2.5%. Material for sequencing was PBMCs. These receptors originate from a donor aged 10-35 years with latent tuberculosis or without tuberculosis infection.

This clone has a handful of counts. The chain uses TRBV9 and TRBJ2-5, with a tentative D call TRBD1 (5 bases). V was clipped by 0 bases and J by 1 base, with 13 bases between them. CDR1 is SGDLS, CDR2 YYNGEE, per germline. The CDR3 spans 16 residues. CDR3 residues: CASSVASRELQETQYF. The CDR3 region has the DNA TGTGCCAGCAGCGTAGCAAGCAGGGAACTCCAAGAGACCCAGTACTTC.

The chain carries TRBV15 and TRBJ1-3; D possibly corresponds to TRBD1 (5 bases). Trimming stripped 4 bases from V and 2 bases from J, with 12 bases between. Germline V gene sequence: CDR1 LNHNV, CDR2 YYDKDF (reference sequence). This CDR3 has 15 residues. CDR3 nucleotides: TGTGCCACCAGCAAATACCAGGGTACTGGAAACACCATATATTTT. Translated, it gives CATSKYQGTGNTIYF. The variable domain in full, with the rest retrieved from reference TRBV15 and TRBJ1-3, is DAMVIQNPRYQVTQFGKPVTLSCSQTLNHNVMYWYQQKSSQAPKLLFHYYDKDFNNEADTPDNFQSRRPNTSFCFLDIRSPGLGDTAMYLCATSKYQGTGNTIYFGEGSWLTVV.

The V call is TRBV5-4, the J call TRBJ2-7; the match to TRBD1 covers 9 bases. Trimming at V came to 4 bases and at J to 1 base, leaving 12 bases not matched to a gene. This CDR3 has 17 amino acids. Germline V lookup: CDR1 SGHNT, CDR2 YYREEE (reference sequence). Written as DNA, the CDR3 is TGTGCCAGCAGCCAAGGAAGCACCGGGACAGGGTCCTACGAGCAGTACTTC. It codes for CASSQGSTGTGSYEQYF. Variable domain in full (rest from reference TRBV5-4 and TRBJ2-7): ETGVTQSPTHLIKTRGQQVTLRCSSQSGHNTVSWYQQALGQGPQFIFQYYREEENGRGNFPPRFSGLQFPNYSSELNVNALELDDSALYLCASSQGSTGTGSYEQYFGPGTRLTVT.

This clone was detected only once. This chain links TRBV9 with TRBJ1-1, with D perhaps matching TRBD1 (6 bases). The length of the CDR3 is 14 residues. The germline V gene encodes CDR1 SGDLS and CDR2 YYNGEE. V gave up 4 bases and J gave up 4 bases, with 14 bases separating them. This chain's CDR3 is CASSPQGSGTEAFF. The CDR3 nucleotides read TGTGCCAGCAGCCCCCAGGGGTCGGGCACTGAAGCTTTCTTT.

This chain links TRBV27 with TRBJ1-2; unclear D gene. Trimming cost V 3 bases and J 6 bases, with 14 bases left between them. There are 14 residues in the CDR3. The germline V gene encodes CDR1 MNHEY and CDR2 SMNVEV (reference sequence). CDR3 DNA: TGTGCCAGCAGTTTCCATGAGGGAAGGGATGGCTACACCTTC. Residues: CASSFHEGRDGYTF.

The V gene is TRBV5-1, the J gene TRBJ1-1, with a possible D match to TRBD1 (5 bases). The CDR3 extends over 15 amino acids. Trimming pared 0 bases from V and 4 bases from J, leaving 13 bases between. The germline CDR1 and CDR2 sequences are SGHRS and YFSETQ. In nucleotides, the CDR3 is TGCGCCAGCAGCTTGGGGCAATACGGGGGCACTGAAGCTTTCTTT. It codes for CASSLGQYGGTEAFF.

This chain uses TRBV2 with TRBJ2-1, with D possibly TRBD2 on 6 matching bases. CDR3 length: 15 amino acids. Trimming shortened V by 1 base and J by 7 bases, and 14 bases separated the two germline ends. Germline V gene lookup returns CDR1 SNHLY and CDR2 FYNNEI. The CDR3 sequence: CASSEVGRETNEQFF. CDR3 sequence (DNA): TGTGCCAGCAGTGAAGTAGGGCGGGAAACGAATGAGCAGTTCTTC.

The rearrangement uses TRBV10-3 and TRBJ2-7; 9 bases map to TRBD1. CDR1 and CDR2 from the germline V gene are ENHRY and SYGVKD. This CDR3 comprises 13 residues. Trimming removed 7 bases from V and 2 bases from J; junction bases left unmatched: 3. CDR3 sequence reads: CAITRDRAYEQYF. CDR3 in DNA: TGTGCCATCACCCGGGACAGGGCCTACGAGCAGTACTTC.

The genes are TRBV18 and TRBJ2-5; 14 bases align to TRBD2. From germline, CDR1 is KGHSH and CDR2 LQKENI. The CDR3 runs to 20 residues. V shed 6 bases, J shed 4 bases, and the junction held 19 bases outside the gene matches. The CDR3 nucleotides are TGTGCCAGCTCGCCAACGACTAGCGGGGGGGCCCAGGCTTTTGGAGAGACCCAGTACTTC. This codes for CASSPTTSGGAQAFGETQYF.

The chain employs TRBV28 and TRBJ2-1; D not resolved. Germline CDR1 reads MDHEN; CDR2 reads SYDVKM. This CDR3 spans 12 amino acids. V lost 5 bases, J lost 7 bases, and 9 bases lay in between. This CDR3 is CASSVVLNEQFF. CDR3 nucleotides: TGTGCCAGCAGTGTAGTATTGAATGAGCAGTTCTTC.

Only one count was recorded for this clone. The rearrangement links TRBV29-1 to TRBJ1-1, with D possibly matching TRBD1 (6 bases). The germline V gene encodes CDR1 SQVTM and CDR2 ANQGSEA. There are 14 residues in the CDR3. CDR3 bases: TGCATCACCAACAGGGTGGGGATGGACACTGAAGCTTTCTTT. It yields the protein CITNRVGMDTEAFF.

The genes are TRBV7-9 and TRBJ2-3, with a tentative D call TRBD1 (6 bases). The germline CDR1 and CDR2 sequences are SEHNR and FQNEAQ (reference sequence). The CDR3 spans 16 residues. Trimming left V 5 bases short and J 0 bases short, with 15 bases between. Here the CDR3 DNA reads TGTGCCAGCAGCCCGACAGGATTCTCTAGCACAGATACGCAGTATTTT. Translated, it gives CASSPTGFSSTDTQYF.

This clone was observed a few times. The chain combines TRBV28 with TRBJ1-5; D is unresolved. The CDR3 runs to 13 residues. The V end lost 5 bases, the J end lost 5 bases, and 10 bases lay between the germline ends. Per the germline V gene, CDR1 is MDHEN and CDR2 is SYDVKM. The CDR3 here is CASSNSIHQPQHF. The CDR3 DNA sequence: TGTGCCAGCAGTAACAGCATTCATCAGCCCCAGCATTTT. Supplemented by reference TRBV28 and TRBJ1-5, the full variable domain reads DVKVTQSSRYLVKRTGEKVFLECVQDMDHENMFWYRQDPGLGLRLIYFSYDVKMKEKGDIPEGYSVSREKKERFSLILESASTNQTSMYLCASSNSIHQPQHFGDGTRLSIL.

The chain couples TRBV30 to TRBJ2-7; D is possibly TRBD1 (6 bases). Trimming left V 0 bases short and J 2 bases short, with 11 bases between. This CDR3 comprises 14 residues. CDR1 is GTSNPN, CDR2 SVGIG, per germline (reference sequence). The CDR3 protein is CAWSVTGPPYEQYF. CDR3 sequence (DNA): TGTGCCTGGAGTGTAACAGGGCCCCCCTACGAGCAGTACTTC.

The V and J genes are TRBV28 and TRBJ2-1, with TRBD2 matching 7 bases. The germline V gene encodes CDR1 MDHEN and CDR2 SYDVKM. The CDR3 is 15 amino acids. V lost 2 bases, J lost 1 base, and 2 bases stayed unmatched. The CDR3: CASSLNGGSYNEQFF. The DNA for the CDR3 is TGTGCCAGCAGTTTAAACGGGGGGTCCTACAATGAGCAGTTCTTC.

A single count supports this clone. The junction departs from the called germline gene at one end, perhaps through a read error. The gene calls are TRBV15 and TRBJ1-2; 7 bases map to TRBD1. Germline V gene data show CDR1 as LNHNV and CDR2 as YYDKDF (reference sequence). CDR3 size: 12 residues. As DNA, the CDR3 is TGTGCCACTGGACAGGCTAACTATAGCTACACCTTC. Translating gives CATGQANYSYTF.

The CDR3 loop is CASSWVGSGTRETQYF. The CDR3 DNA sequence: TGTGCCAGCAGCTGGGTTGGGAGCGGTACGAGGGAGACCCAGTACTTC. The chain employs TRBV7-6 and TRBJ2-5, with TRBD2 as a possible D gene (5 bases). Germline values: CDR1 SGHVS, CDR2 FNYEAQ. The CDR3 has 16 amino acids. V lost 4 bases and J 5 bases, leaving 20 bases between the germline ends.

The J gene is TRBJ1-1, the V gene TRBV19; D might be TRBD1 (6 bases). CDR3 length: 16 residues. Trimming pared 5 bases from V and 1 base from J, leaving 17 bases between. Per germline, CDR1 LNHDA and CDR2 SQIVND (reference sequence). CDR3 bases: TGTGCCAGTAGTGTCGATTACAGGGCGAAGAACACTGAAGCTTTCTTT. Translation: CASSVDYRAKNTEAFF.

The chain employs TRBV27 and TRBJ2-1; possible D gene TRBD2, 6 bases. V shed 1 base and J shed 0 bases, with 19 bases lying between them. The CDR3 extends over 19 amino acids. CDR1 MNHEY and CDR2 SMNVEV come from the germline V gene (reference sequence). CDR3 nucleotide sequence: TGTGCCAGCAGTTTATTGTGGCCTAGCGACCCCAGCTCCTACAATGAGCAGTTCTTC. Protein sequence: CASSLLWPSDPSSYNEQFF.

This clone was seen a few times. The rearrangement joins TRBV6-5 to TRBJ2-7; D may be TRBD1 (5 bases). Germline CDR1 reads MNHEY; CDR2 reads SVGAGI. V was trimmed by 8 bases and J by 2 bases, leaving 16 bases between them. The CDR3 length is 14 residues. CDR3 DNA: TGTGCCAGCCAAGCATCAGGGTACCCCTACGAGCAGTACTTC. Protein product: CASQASGYPYEQYF.